These T cell receptor beta chains were read from a single sample in a study of Graves' ophthalmopathy and Graves' hyperthyroidism. TCRdb called the multiplex PCR reads again in MiXCR, with one record for every CDR3 protein. The profile shows a few hundred thousand distinct CDR3 sequences, approximately 15% of them singletons. Sequences were obtained from peripheral blood. These receptors came from a woman under 30 with stable Graves' hyperthyroidism. Both conserved end residues are part of each CDR3. The order of the fields is clone size, D gene, J gene, V gene, CDR3 protein, CDR3 DNA. The D gene is left open where the match is weak. Expanded clones get a size class; other rows say once, few or many, or leave the size out.

many,TRBD1,TRBJ1-2,TRBV27,CASGARGTGDGYTF,TGTGCCAGCGGGGCCCGGGGGACAGGGGATGGCTACACCTTC
many,.,TRBJ2-7,TRBV11-1,CASSSDPYSYEQYF,TGTGCCAGCAGCTCGGACCCGTACTCCTACGAGCAGTACTTC
many,.,TRBJ2-6,TRBV12-3/TRBV12-4,CASSLLGAPGANVLTF,TGTGCCAGCAGTTTATTGGGGGCGCCCGGGGCCAACGTCCTGACTTTC
.,.,TRBJ1-6,TRBV6-1,CASNPRPNGNSPLHF,TGTGCCAGCAACCCACGGCCAAACGGGAATTCACCCCTCCACTTT
many,TRBD1,TRBJ1-1,TRBV24-1,CATSDPGQDEAFF,TGTGCCACCAGTGACCCGGGACAGGATGAAGCTTTCTTT
.,.,TRBJ2-7,TRBV11-1,CASSRTDYYEQYF,TGTGCCAGCAGCCGGACAGACTACTACGAGCAGTACTTC
many,TRBD1,TRBJ1-2,TRBV6-5,CASSCCRGPHYGYTF,TGTGCCAGCAGTTGTTGCAGGGGGCCTCACTATGGCTACACCTTC
many,TRBD1,TRBJ1-5,TRBV6-4,CASSDTLGTGAEQPQHF,TGTGCCAGCAGTGATACCCTTGGGACAGGGGCTGAACAGCCCCAGCATTTT
many,.,TRBJ2-7,TRBV12-3/TRBV12-4,CASSAGRYEQYF,TGTGCCAGCAGTGCTGGCAGGTACGAGCAGTACTTC
many,.,TRBJ2-4,TRBV12-3/TRBV12-4,CASSLNRGLLPEKIQYF,TGTGCCAGCAGTTTAAATAGGGGACTCCTTCCAGAAAAGATTCAGTACTTC
.,.,TRBJ2-7,TRBV10-3,CAIRMTQQGSEQYF,TGTGCCATCAGGATGACCCAACAGGGATCCGAGCAGTACTTC
many,TRBD2,TRBJ2-7,TRBV18,CASSPHQAGGPYEQYF,TGTGCCAGCTCACCACATCAGGCGGGGGGCCCCTACGAGCAGTACTTC
.,TRBD1,TRBJ1-6,TRBV3-1,CASSGQGWDSPLHF,TGTGCCAGCAGTGGACAGGGGTGGGATTCACCCCTCCACTTT
many,.,TRBJ1-2,TRBV14,CASSQGAGSLNYGYTF,TGTGCCAGCAGCCAAGGTGCGGGATCCTTGAACTATGGCTACACCTTC
many,.,TRBJ1-2,TRBV19,CASSIRVGGYTF,TGTGCCAGTAGCATCAGGGTTGGAGGCTACACCTTC
many,.,TRBJ2-4,TRBV4-1,CASSGRTKELAKNIQYF,TGCGCCAGCAGCGGCCGTACGAAGGAACTAGCCAAAAACATTCAGTACTTC
many,.,TRBJ2-7,TRBV27,CASRTFPDEQYF,TGTGCCAGCAGAACCTTTCCCGACGAGCAGTACTTC
many,TRBD1,TRBJ2-7,TRBV7-8,CASSYRIDRGQDEQYF,TGTGCCAGCAGCTATAGGATAGACAGGGGGCAAGACGAGCAGTACTTC
.,.,TRBJ1-2,TRBV27,CASSLCPGSGYTF,TGTGCCAGCAGTTTATGCCCTGGGAGCGGTTACACCTTC
.,.,TRBJ2-7,TRBV11-2,CASGLWGTGAYEQYF,TGTGCCAGCGGCTTATGGGGGACTGGGGCTTACGAGCAGTACTTC
many,.,TRBJ2-7,TRBV11-1,CASSSILQGRTYEQYF,TGTGCCAGCAGTTCGATTTTACAGGGGAGGACCTACGAGCAGTACTTC
few,.,TRBJ1-3,TRBV4-2,CASSPLDRTGNTIYF,TGTGCCAGCAGCCCCTTGGACAGAACTGGAAACACCATATATTTT
many,.,TRBJ1-2,TRBV5-1,CASSLATGDGYTF,TGCGCCAGCAGCTTGGCCACAGGAGATGGCTACACCTTC
many,.,TRBJ2-7,TRBV6-2/TRBV6-3,CASSYSVRGWDEQYF,TGTGCCAGCAGTTACTCGGTCCGGGGCTGGGACGAGCAGTACTTC
many,.,TRBJ1-1,TRBV29-1,CSVAGRLNTEAFF,TGCAGCGTGGCGGGACGTCTGAACACTGAAGCTTTCTTT
.,TRBD2,TRBJ2-7,TRBV25-1,CASSDAGGPHEQYF,TGTGCCAGCAGTGATGCGGGGGGGCCCCACGAGCAGTACTTC
many,TRBD1,TRBJ2-7,TRBV25-1,CASMIRDRPPYEQYF,TGTGCCAGCATGATCCGGGACAGGCCTCCCTACGAGCAGTACTTC
many,.,TRBJ2-7,TRBV20-1,CSARGPGSSYEQYF,TGCAGTGCTAGAGGGCCGGGGAGCTCCTACGAGCAGTACTTC
many,.,TRBJ2-3,TRBV2,CASSLENRDFPDTQYF,TGTGCCAGCAGCCTGGAGAATCGGGACTTCCCAGATACGCAGTATTTT
few,.,TRBJ2-5,TRBV27,CASSPRRGLIGETQYF,TGTGCCAGCAGTCCTCGCCGGGGGCTGATTGGAGAGACCCAGTACTTC
medium-sized,.,TRBJ1-5,TRBV11-2,CASSLASNQPQHF,TGTGCCAGCAGCTTAGCTAGCAATCAGCCCCAGCATTTT
.,.,TRBJ2-2,TRBV14,CASSQSLTGELFF,TGTGCCAGCAGCCAGAGCCTGACCGGGGAGCTGTTTTTT
many,.,TRBJ1-5,TRBV4-1,CASSPLGGENQPQHF,TGCGCCAGCAGCCCATTGGGAGGGGAGAATCAGCCCCAGCATTTT
many,.,TRBJ2-5,TRBV10-3,CAINNQGVQETQYF,TGTGCCATCAACAACCAGGGTGTACAAGAGACCCAGTACTTC
many,.,TRBJ1-2,TRBV3-1,CASSQTTQDGYTF,TGTGCCAGCAGCCAGACCACCCAGGATGGCTACACCTTC
many,.,TRBJ2-7,TRBV6-1,CASSAEIPSYEQYF,TGTGCCAGCAGTGCGGAGATACCGTCCTACGAGCAGTACTTC
.,TRBD1,TRBJ2-5,TRBV28,CAGTSTGGLKTQYF,TGTGCCGGCACCTCGACAGGGGGGTTAAAGACCCAGTACTTC
many,.,TRBJ1-2,TRBV11-1,CASSVRAGANYGYTF,TGTGCCAGCAGCGTCCGGGCAGGGGCCAACTATGGCTACACCTTC
many,.,TRBJ1-6,TRBV10-3,CAISESPEMNSPLHF,TGTGCCATCAGTGAGTCTCCCGAAATGAATTCACCCCTCCACTTT
many,.,TRBJ1-1,TRBV7-2,CASSRETLNTEAFF,TGTGCCAGCAGCAGAGAGACCTTGAACACTGAAGCTTTCTTT
.,.,TRBJ1-1,TRBV26,CVSSSWGNTEAFF,TGTGTCAGTAGTTCCTGGGGGAACACTGAAGCTTTCTTT
.,TRBD2,TRBJ2-7,TRBV12-3/TRBV12-4,CASSGTSTSYDQYF,TGTGCCAGCAGCGGGACTAGCACCTCCTACGATCAGTACTTC
few,TRBD1,TRBJ2-2,TRBV15,CATNPTGLNTGELFF,TGTGCCACCAACCCGACAGGGCTCAACACCGGGGAGCTGTTTTTT
many,.,TRBJ1-1,TRBV12-3/TRBV12-4,CASSLIDTEAFF,TGTGCCAGCAGTTTAATAGACACTGAAGCTTTCTTT
many,TRBD1,TRBJ1-1,TRBV6-1,CASSETDRVNTEALF,TGTGCCAGCAGTGAAACGGACAGGGTGAACACTGAAGCTCTCTTT
many,TRBD1,TRBJ1-1,TRBV5-1,CASSTDRENTEAFF,TGCGCCAGCAGCACGGACAGGGAGAACACTGAAGCTTTCTTT
.,.,TRBJ2-3,TRBV12-5,CASGGGESSTDTQYF,TGTGCTAGTGGCGGTGGGGAGTCTAGCACAGATACGCAGTATTTT
many,.,TRBJ1-5,TRBV4-2,CASSHPGGNQPQHF,TGTGCCAGCAGCCATCCTGGGGGCAATCAGCCCCAGCATTTT
many,.,TRBJ2-7,TRBV7-2,CASSFDSYEQYF,TGTGCCAGCAGCTTCGATTCCTACGAGCAGTACTTC
.,.,TRBJ1-1,TRBV24-1,CATSDPVNTEAFF,TGTGCCACCAGTGACCCGGTGAACACTGAAGCTTTCTTT